This is a list of T cell receptor beta chains from one sample in a study of cytomegalovirus exposure and HLA in healthy donors. Profiled with immunoSEQ multiplex PCR; TCRdb holds only in-frame clones, not every one. The sample lists some 90,000 clones, almost 80% occurring once. The sequencing sample was made of PBMCs. The receptors come from a female donor in good health and CMV-seronegative. Each CDR3 is given with its conserved first and last residue. D genes are given only for firm matches. Size values are once, few and many counts, or a class for expanded clones, and some rows have none.

v_call	clone_size	d_call	j_call	cdr3_nt	cdr3_aa
TRBV19	-	-	TRBJ1-1	TGTGCCAGTGCTCGCAGGGGCGAGAACACTGAAGCTTTCTTT	CASARRGENTEAFF
TRBV20-1	-	-	TRBJ2-7	TGCAGTGCTTCCCAGGACTACGAGCAGTACTTC	CSASQDYEQYF
TRBV6-5	-	TRBD1	TRBJ1-2	TGTGCCAGCAGGCCCGGACAGGGGACCTATGGCTACACCTTC	CASRPGQGTYGYTF
TRBV27	-	-	TRBJ1-1	TGTGCCAGCAGTTTATTAGGCCGGGGAGTTGGCACTGAAGCTTTCTTT	CASSLLGRGVGTEAFF
TRBV27	-	TRBD1	TRBJ2-1	TGTGCCAGCAGTTCCGCGACAGGGTTTACCCGGGGCGAGCAGTTCTTC	CASSSATGFTRGEQFF
TRBV13	-	TRBD2	TRBJ2-3	TGTGCCAGCAGCTTAGAAGCGGGAGGGATCACAGATACGCAGTATTTT	CASSLEAGGITDTQYF
TRBV6-5	-	TRBD1	TRBJ1-1	TGTGCCAGCAGTTACTCGGACAGGGGCGCCACTGAAGCTTTCTTT	CASSYSDRGATEAFF
TRBV5-1	-	TRBD1	TRBJ1-2	TGCGCCACCCGAGGGACAGGGGAGGACTATGGCTACACCTTC	CATRGTGEDYGYTF
TRBV6-4	-	-	TRBJ1-5	TGTGCCAGCCCACCATCCGGGACAATGAGCAATCAGCCCCAGCATTTT	CASPPSGTMSNQPQHF
TRBV30	-	-	TRBJ2-1	TGTGCCTGGAGTCCCCTCGGACAGCTAGTCGATGAGCAGTTCTTC	CAWSPLGQLVDEQFF
TRBV29-1	-	-	TRBJ1-5	TGCAGCGTTGGGAGTAGCAATCAGCCCCAGCATTTT	CSVGSSNQPQHF
TRBV9	-	-	TRBJ2-1	TGTGCCAGCAGCGGGGGGGGCAGTGAGCAGTTCTTC	CASSGGGSEQFF
TRBV27	once	TRBD1	TRBJ1-6	TGTGCCAGCAGTTTTCGAAGGACAGGGGTGAATAATTCACCCCTCCACTTT	CASSFRRTGVNNSPLHF
TRBV5-1	-	-	TRBJ1-4	TGCGCCAGCAGCTTGGAAGGGGGTCGGGCTAATGAAAAACTGTTTTTT	CASSLEGGRANEKLFF
TRBV19	-	-	TRBJ2-7	TGTGCCAGTAGTATACTTGGCGGTACCTACGAGCAGTACTTC	CASSILGGTYEQYF
TRBV30	-	-	TRBJ2-7	TGTGCCTGGAGCCCCGGCGGGGCGGAGACCTACGAGCAGTACTTC	CAWSPGGAETYEQYF
TRBV2	once	TRBD2	TRBJ2-1	TGTGCCAGCAGTGCCGGGACTAGCGGGAGCGGGCAGTTCTTC	CASSAGTSGSGQFF
TRBV11-2	-	-	TRBJ2-3	TGTGCCAGCAGCTTAGGAAGGGGTCGGAAGCGGGGCACAGATACGCAGTATTTT	CASSLGRGRKRGTDTQYF
TRBV6-5	-	-	TRBJ2-1	TGTGCCAGCAGATCTCGGGGAGGCCTAAACAATGAGCAGTTCTTC	CASRSRGGLNNEQFF
TRBV5-1	-	-	TRBJ2-7	TGCGCCAGCAGCTTACGGCAGGGTGACTACGAGCAGTACTTC	CASSLRQGDYEQYF
TRBV2	-	TRBD1	TRBJ1-3	TGTGCCAGCAGTGGGACAGGGGGCCCCTTCTCTGGAAACACCATATATTTT	CASSGTGGPFSGNTIYF
TRBV6-5	-	-	TRBJ2-1	TGTGCCAGCAGTTGGGTGCCGGAGGGTCGGAATGAGCAGTTCTTC	CASSWVPEGRNEQFF
TRBV23-1	-	TRBD2	TRBJ2-1	TGCGCCAGCAGTCATAGGACTAGCGGGAAATACAATGAGCAGTTCTTC	CASSHRTSGKYNEQFF
TRBV5-1	-	TRBD2	TRBJ2-1	TGCGCCAGCAGCGAGGTCCCTAGCGGGGATTACAATGAGCAGTTCTTC	CASSEVPSGDYNEQFF
TRBV9	-	TRBD1	TRBJ1-1	TGTGCCAGCAGCTTCTACCCCCAGGGGGCGCGGACTGAAGCTTTCTTT	CASSFYPQGARTEAFF
TRBV4-1	-	-	TRBJ2-3	TGCGCCAGCAGCCAGGAACAGACAGGTACCACAGATACGCAGTATTTT	CASSQEQTGTTDTQYF
TRBV29-1	-	-	TRBJ2-3	TGCAGCGCCGTTATTGGGCGCGGCACAGATACGCAGTATTTT	CSAVIGRGTDTQYF
TRBV18	once	TRBD1	TRBJ1-4	TGTGCCAGCTCACCACCGGGACAGCTAAATGAAAAACTGTTTTTT	CASSPPGQLNEKLFF
TRBV28	-	-	TRBJ1-6	TGTGCCAGCAGTTTATCGGGGGGTAACAATTCACCCCTCCACTTT	CASSLSGGNNSPLHF
TRBV5-1	-	-	TRBJ1-1	TGCGCCAGCAGGCCGGGGAACACTGAAGCTTTCTTT	CASRPGNTEAFF
TRBV9	-	-	TRBJ2-2	TGTGCCAGCAGCCCAAGAAGTGGAGCGACCGGGGAGCTGTTTTTT	CASSPRSGATGELFF
TRBV7-6	-	-	TRBJ2-2	TGTGCCAGCGCGCCGATGACAGGGAACACCGGGGAGCTGTTTTTT	CASAPMTGNTGELFF
TRBV7-9	-	-	TRBJ1-5	TGTGCCAGCAGCTTTAACCTTGGAGCCCATCAGCCCCAGCATTTT	CASSFNLGAHQPQHF
TRBV4-3	few	TRBD1	TRBJ1-4	TGCGCCAGCAGCCAAGATTGGGGGGACAGGGGGGATGAAAAACTGTTTTTT	CASSQDWGDRGDEKLFF
TRBV14	-	-	TRBJ1-2	TGTGCCAGCAGCCAAGAAACAGGGTCCTATGGCTACACCTTC	CASSQETGSYGYTF
TRBV7-9	-	-	TRBJ2-7	TGTGCCAGCAGCAAGCCCTTTAGTCTCGACGAGCAGTACTTC	CASSKPFSLDEQYF
TRBV6-1	-	-	TRBJ1-5	TGTGCCAGCAGTGAAGCTTCCATAGGGGTTAATCAGCCCCAGCATTTT	CASSEASIGVNQPQHF
TRBV30	-	TRBD1	TRBJ1-5	TGTGCCTGGAGTGAAGGTACGACAGGGATGAGCAATCAGCCCCAGCATTTT	CAWSEGTTGMSNQPQHF
TRBV15	once	-	TRBJ2-1	TGTGCCACCAGCAGAGATCTAAACTCCTACAATGAGCAGTTCTTC	CATSRDLNSYNEQFF
TRBV27	-	-	TRBJ2-7	TGTGCCAGCAGTCATAGAGACGAGCAGTACTTC	CASSHRDEQYF
TRBV28	once	TRBD2	TRBJ2-7	TGTGCCAGCAGTTTCTCCTCGTCCATAGCGGGGGGGCTTTACGAGCAGTACTTC	CASSFSSSIAGGLYEQYF
TRBV4-2	-	-	TRBJ1-1	TGTGCCAGCAGCCAAGATCTACGACAGGCTACTGAAGCTTTCTTT	CASSQDLRQATEAFF
TRBV5-1	-	-	TRBJ2-1	TGCGCCAGCAGCCCCAGTACCGGGAACTACAATGAGCAGTTCTTC	CASSPSTGNYNEQFF
TRBV5-1	-	TRBD2	TRBJ2-5	TGCGCCAGCAGCTTGGCTGGTAGCGGGGGTGAGACCCAGTACTTC	CASSLAGSGGETQYF
TRBV7-3	-	TRBD2	TRBJ2-5	TGTGCCAGCAGCTTAACAGCGGGGGGACAAGAGACCCAGTACTTC	CASSLTAGGQETQYF
TRBV18	-	TRBD1	TRBJ2-3	TGTGCCAGCTCACCCGGGACAGGGGACCGCACAGATACGCAGTATTTT	CASSPGTGDRTDTQYF
TRBV7-9	-	-	TRBJ2-1	TGTGCCAGCAGCTTAGTGACAGGCTATAATGAGCAGTTCTTC	CASSLVTGYNEQFF
TRBV5-4	-	-	TRBJ2-7	TGTGCCAGCAGCTCCCCCTCCAGGCCTCAGCAGTACTTC	CASSSPSRPQQYF
TRBV2	few	TRBD2	TRBJ2-2	TGTGCCAGCAGTGCCGGGGGGAGCACCGGGGAGCTGTTTTTT	CASSAGGSTGELFF
TRBV6-4	-	-	TRBJ2-2	TGTGCCAGCAGTGACTCCACTAGTTTCGGGTCGTACACCGGGGAGCTGTTTTTT	CASSDSTSFGSYTGELFF
TRBV5-6	-	-	TRBJ2-2	TGTGCCAGCAGCTTGGGGGCCCCTTGGAACACCGGGGAGCTGTTTTTT	CASSLGAPWNTGELFF
TRBV7-9	once	-	TRBJ1-1	TGTGCCAGCAGCTTAGTTGAGAAGAACACTGAAGCTTTCTTT	CASSLVEKNTEAFF
TRBV7-9	-	TRBD1	TRBJ1-1	TGTGCCAGCAGCTCTTCCGGGACAGGGCACACTGAAGCTTTCTTT	CASSSSGTGHTEAFF
TRBV29-1	-	-	TRBJ2-1	TGCAGCGTTAGGAACAGTGAGCAGTTCTTC	CSVRNSEQFF